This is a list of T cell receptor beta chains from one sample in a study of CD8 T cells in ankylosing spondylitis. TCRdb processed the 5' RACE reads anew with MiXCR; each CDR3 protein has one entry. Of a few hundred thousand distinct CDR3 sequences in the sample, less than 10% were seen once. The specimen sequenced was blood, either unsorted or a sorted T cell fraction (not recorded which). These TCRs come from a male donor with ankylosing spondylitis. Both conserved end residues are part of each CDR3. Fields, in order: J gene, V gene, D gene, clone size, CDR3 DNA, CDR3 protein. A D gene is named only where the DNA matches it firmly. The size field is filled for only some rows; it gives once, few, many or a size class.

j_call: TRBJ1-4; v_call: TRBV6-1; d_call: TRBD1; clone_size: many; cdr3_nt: TGTGCCAGCAGTGAACCAGGGGGCGCCGGGAATGAAAAACTGTTTTTT; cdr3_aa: CASSEPGGAGNEKLFF
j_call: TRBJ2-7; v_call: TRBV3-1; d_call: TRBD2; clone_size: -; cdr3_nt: TGTGCCAGCAGCCCGACCGGGACTAGCGTGGACGAGCAGTACTTC; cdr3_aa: CASSPTGTSVDEQYF
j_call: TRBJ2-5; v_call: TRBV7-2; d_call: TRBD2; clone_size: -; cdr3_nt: TGTGCCAGCAGCTCCGGGACTAGCGGGAGTCCCCAGTACTTC; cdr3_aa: CASSSGTSGSPQYF
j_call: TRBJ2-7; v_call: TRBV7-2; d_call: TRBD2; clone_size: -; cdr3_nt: TGTGCCAGCAGCTTCCTCGGGCGGGAGCGGGCCTACGAGCAGTACTTC; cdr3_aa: CASSFLGRERAYEQYF
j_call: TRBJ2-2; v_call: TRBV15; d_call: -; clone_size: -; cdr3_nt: TGTGCCACCAGCAGATGGGGGGGCGTAACCGGGGAGCTGTTTTTT; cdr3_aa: CATSRWGGVTGELFF
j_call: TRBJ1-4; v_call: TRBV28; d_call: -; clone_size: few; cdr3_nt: TGTGCCAGCAGTTTCAGCGAAAAACTGTTTTTT; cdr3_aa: CASSFSEKLFF
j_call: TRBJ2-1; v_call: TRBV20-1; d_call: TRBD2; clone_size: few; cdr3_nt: TGCAGTGCTAATATAGGACTAGCGGGAAATGAGCAGTTCTTC; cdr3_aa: CSANIGLAGNEQFF
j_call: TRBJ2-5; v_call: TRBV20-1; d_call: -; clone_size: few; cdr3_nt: TGCAGTGCTAGAGATTCGAAATGGGGCTTAGAGACCCAGTACTTC; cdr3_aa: CSARDSKWGLETQYF
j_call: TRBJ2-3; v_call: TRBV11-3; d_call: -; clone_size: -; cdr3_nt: TGTGCCAGCAGCGGGACAACAGGGCACGGCACAGATACGCAGTATTTT; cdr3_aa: CASSGTTGHGTDTQYF
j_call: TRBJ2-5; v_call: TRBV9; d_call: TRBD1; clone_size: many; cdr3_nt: TGTGCCAGCAGCAACGGACAGGTCCTTCAAGAGACCCAGTACTTC; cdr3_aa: CASSNGQVLQETQYF
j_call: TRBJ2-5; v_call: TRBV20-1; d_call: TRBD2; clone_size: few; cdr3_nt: TGCAGTGCTGGGACTAGCGGGGTACAAGAGACCCAGTACTTC; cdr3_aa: CSAGTSGVQETQYF
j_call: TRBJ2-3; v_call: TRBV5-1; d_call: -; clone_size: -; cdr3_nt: TGCGCCAGCAGCTTCCAACAGGGTGATACGCAGTATTTT; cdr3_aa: CASSFQQGDTQYF
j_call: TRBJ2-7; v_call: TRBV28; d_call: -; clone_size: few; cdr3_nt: TGTGCCAGCGATACCGGACTTTCCTCCTTCGAGCAGTACTTC; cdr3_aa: CASDTGLSSFEQYF
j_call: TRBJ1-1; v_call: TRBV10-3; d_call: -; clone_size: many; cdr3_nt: TGTGCCACACTAGCCATACCACCCGGGTCGAACCCGAGGATAACTGAAGCTTTCTTT; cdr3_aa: CATLAIPPGSNPRITEAFF
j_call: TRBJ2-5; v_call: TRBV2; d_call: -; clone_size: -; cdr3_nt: TGTGCCAGCAGTGAGAGGTCTAGTGAGTACCAAGAGACCCAGTACTTC; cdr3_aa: CASSERSSEYQETQYF
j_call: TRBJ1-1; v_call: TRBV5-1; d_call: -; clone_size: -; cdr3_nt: TGCGCCAGCAGCCCGGCGGAGGGATTAACTGAAGCTTTCTTT; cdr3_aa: CASSPAEGLTEAFF
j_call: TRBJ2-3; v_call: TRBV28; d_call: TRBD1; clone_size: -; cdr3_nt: TGTGCCAGCAGTTTATCGGGGCAGGGGGCCTTAGATACGCAGTATTTT; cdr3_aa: CASSLSGQGALDTQYF
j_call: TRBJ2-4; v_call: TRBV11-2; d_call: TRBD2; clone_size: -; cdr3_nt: TGTGCCAGCAGCTTGGGACTAGCGGGAGATTGGATAGCCAAAAACATTCAGTACTTC; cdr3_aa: CASSLGLAGDWIAKNIQYF
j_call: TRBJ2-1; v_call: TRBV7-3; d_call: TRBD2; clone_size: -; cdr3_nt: TGTGCCAGCACCCTAGCGGGAGGGGGGTACAATGAGCAGTTCTTC; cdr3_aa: CASTLAGGGYNEQFF
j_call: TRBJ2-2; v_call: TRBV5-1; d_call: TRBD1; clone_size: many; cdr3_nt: TGCGCCAGCCGACAGGGGCCTGTGAACACCGGGGAGCTGTTTTTT; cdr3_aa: CASRQGPVNTGELFF
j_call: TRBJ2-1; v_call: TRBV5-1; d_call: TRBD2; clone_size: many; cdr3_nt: TGCGCCAGCAGCAGCACTAGCGGAAGAGGGGGCAATGAGCAGTTCTTC; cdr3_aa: CASSSTSGRGGNEQFF
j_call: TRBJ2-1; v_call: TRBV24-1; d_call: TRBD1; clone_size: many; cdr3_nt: TGTGCCACCAGTGACCCGAACAGGGGAAGGGGCAATGAGCAGTTCTTC; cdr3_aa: CATSDPNRGRGNEQFF
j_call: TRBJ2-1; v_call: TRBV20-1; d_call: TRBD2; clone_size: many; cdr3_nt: TGCAGTGCTACCCCCGGGACTAGCGGCCACAATGAGCAGTTCTTC; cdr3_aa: CSATPGTSGHNEQFF
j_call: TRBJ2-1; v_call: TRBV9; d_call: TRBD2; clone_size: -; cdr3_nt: TGTGCCAGCAGCGTAGGAAGCGGGAGGGCCGGTGAGCAGTTCTTC; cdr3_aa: CASSVGSGRAGEQFF
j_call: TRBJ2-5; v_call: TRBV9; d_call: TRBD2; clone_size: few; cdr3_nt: TGTGCCAGCAGCGTAGATGGGACTAGCGGGGGCCGGGCCCAGTACTTC; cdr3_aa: CASSVDGTSGGRAQYF
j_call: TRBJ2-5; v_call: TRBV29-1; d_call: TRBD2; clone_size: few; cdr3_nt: TGCAGCGGTCGACTAGCGGAAATACAAGAGACCCAGTACTTC; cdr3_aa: CSGRLAEIQETQYF
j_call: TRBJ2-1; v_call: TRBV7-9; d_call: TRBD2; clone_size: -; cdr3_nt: TGTGCCAGCAGCTTAGGGCGGGAGTGGCCAAATGAGCAGTTCTTC; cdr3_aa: CASSLGREWPNEQFF
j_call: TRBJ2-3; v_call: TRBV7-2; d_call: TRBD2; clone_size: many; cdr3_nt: TGTGCCAGCAGCAATAGCGGGAGTAGGGTAGATACGCAGTATTTT; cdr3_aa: CASSNSGSRVDTQYF
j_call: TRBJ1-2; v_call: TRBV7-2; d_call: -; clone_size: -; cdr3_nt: TGTGCCAGCAGCTTAGACAGGCGTGGCTACACCTTC; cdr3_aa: CASSLDRRGYTF
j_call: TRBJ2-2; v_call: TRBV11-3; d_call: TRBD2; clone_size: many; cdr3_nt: TGTGCCAGCAGCTCCCACCCGGGACTAGCGGGAATGTGGGGGACCACCGGGGAGCTGTTTTTT; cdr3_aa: CASSSHPGLAGMWGTTGELFF
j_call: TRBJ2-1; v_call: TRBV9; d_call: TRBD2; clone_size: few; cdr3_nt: TGTGCCAGCAGCGTAGATCGTAGCGGGAGGGGTTACAATGAGCAGTTCTTC; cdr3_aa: CASSVDRSGRGYNEQFF
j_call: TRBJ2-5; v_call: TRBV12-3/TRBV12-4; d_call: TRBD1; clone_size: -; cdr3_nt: TGTGCCAGCAGCCCCACCCGGGGACAGCAGACCCAGTACTTC; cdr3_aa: CASSPTRGQQTQYF
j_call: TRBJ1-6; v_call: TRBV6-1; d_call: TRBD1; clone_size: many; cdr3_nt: TGTGCCAGCAGAAGGACAGGGACCGGGAATTCACCCCTCCACTTT; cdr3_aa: CASRRTGTGNSPLHF
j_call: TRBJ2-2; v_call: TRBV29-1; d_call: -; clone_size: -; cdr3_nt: TGCAGCGTTTCACAGGCACGAAACACCGGGGAGCTGTTTTTT; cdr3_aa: CSVSQARNTGELFF
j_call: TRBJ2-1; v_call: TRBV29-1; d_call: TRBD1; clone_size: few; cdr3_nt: TGCAGCGTCGACAGGGGGCCAACCTACAATGAGCAGTTCTTC; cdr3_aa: CSVDRGPTYNEQFF
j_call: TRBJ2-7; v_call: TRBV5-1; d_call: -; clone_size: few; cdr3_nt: TGCGCCAGCAGCTTGGAGGTGGCGGACAGAGCTACGAGGCAGTACTTC; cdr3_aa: CASSLEVADRATRQYF
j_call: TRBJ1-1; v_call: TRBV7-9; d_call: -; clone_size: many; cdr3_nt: TGTGCCAGCAGCCCAACTTCGTCAGGGTTTACTGAAGCTTTCTTT; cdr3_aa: CASSPTSSGFTEAFF
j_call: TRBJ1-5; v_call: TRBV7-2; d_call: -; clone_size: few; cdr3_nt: TGTGCCAGCAGCGGTTACAACAATCAGCCCCAGCATTTT; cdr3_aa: CASSGYNNQPQHF
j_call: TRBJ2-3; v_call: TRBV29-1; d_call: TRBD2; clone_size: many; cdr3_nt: TGCAGCGCCTGGGGACTAGCGGGAGACTATACGCAGTATTTT; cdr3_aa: CSAWGLAGDYTQYF
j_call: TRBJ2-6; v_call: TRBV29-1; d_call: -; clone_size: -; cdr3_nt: TGCAGCGTTGAAGAATCGGACAAGGAGATCTCTGGGGCCAACGTCCTGACTTTC; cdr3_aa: CSVEESDKEISGANVLTF
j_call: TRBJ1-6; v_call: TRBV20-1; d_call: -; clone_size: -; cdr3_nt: TGCAGTGCCGAGGGGACCGCTAATTCACCCCTCCACTTT; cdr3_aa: CSAEGTANSPLHF
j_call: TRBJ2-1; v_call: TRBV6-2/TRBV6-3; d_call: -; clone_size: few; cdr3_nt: TGTGCCAGTGGAGTGTTCAGCAATGAGCAGTTCTTC; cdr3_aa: CASGVFSNEQFF
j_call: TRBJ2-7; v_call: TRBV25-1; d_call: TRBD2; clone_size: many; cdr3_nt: TGTGCCAGCAGGGAGCGGGGGAACTACGAGCAGTACTTC; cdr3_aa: CASRERGNYEQYF
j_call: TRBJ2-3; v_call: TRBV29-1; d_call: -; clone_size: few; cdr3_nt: TGCAGCGTTGAACGTGGGAGCCCAGATACGCAGTATTTT; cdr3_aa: CSVERGSPDTQYF